Shown below are 17 T cell receptor beta chains from a single sample sequenced in a study of blood T cells in healthy people across ages. With a J-beta primer mix and a sample-barcoded 5' primer, a second PCR ran about 7 to 12 cycles. TCRdb re-derived calls from the 5' RACE reads in MiXCR, one entry per CDR3 protein. The sample has 1.5 million to 2 million distinct CDR3 sequences; roughly 50% are singletons. Source material: blood. The receptors originated from a woman in her thirties or forties in good health.

The CDR3 loop reads CASSEGLNTEAFF. The CDR3 nucleotides read TGCGCCAGCAGTGAAGGGTTGAACACTGAAGCTTTCTTT. The chain links TRBV10-2 to TRBJ1-1; D ambiguous. Germline V gene sequence: CDR1 WSHSY, CDR2 SAAADI. The CDR3 extends over 13 amino acids. V was clipped by 3 bases and J by 0 bases, with 5 bases between them.

This sequence joins TRBV6-2 or TRBV6-3 and TRBJ2-5; unclear D gene. The V end was cut by 10 bases, the J end by 2 bases, with 8 bases between. The CDR3 loop spans 11 amino acids. Germline V gene lookup returns CDR1 MNHEY and CDR2 SVGEGT. For the CDR3, the DNA is TGTGCCACAACCCGACAAGAGACCCAGTACTTC. Translated: CATTRQETQYF.

The genes are TRBV20-1 and TRBJ2-7; D uncertain. V was clipped by 3 bases and J by 4 bases, with 7 bases between them. Germline CDR1 reads DFQATT; CDR2 reads SNEGSKA (reference sequence). The CDR3 has 11 residues. CDR3 DNA: TGCAGTGCTAGGGCTAATTACGAGCAGTACTTC. This codes for CSARANYEQYF.

Written as DNA, the CDR3 is TGTGCCAGCAGCTCAGGGGGGCTTAGTTATACGCAGTATTTT. It encodes CASSSGGLSYTQYF. The V gene is TRBV11-1, the J gene TRBJ2-3; maybe TRBD1 (7 bases). Germline V gives CDR1 SGHAT, CDR2 FQDESV (reference sequence). CDR3 length: 14 amino acids. The V and J ends lost 4 bases and 7 bases respectively, with 15 bases between them.

The chain combines TRBV12-3 or TRBV12-4 with TRBJ2-1; 10 nucleotides align to TRBD2. The V gene end was trimmed by 3 bases and the J gene end by 4 bases; junction bases not matched to a gene: 9. This CDR3 region has 17 residues. CDR3 protein: CASSLVVAGGQYNEQFF. The CDR3 bases are TGTGCCAGCAGTTTGGTAGTAGCGGGGGGACAATACAATGAGCAGTTCTTC.

V gene TRBV27 combines with J gene TRBJ1-2; TRBD1 might be the D (6 bases). Germline V gives CDR1 MNHEY, CDR2 SMNVEV (reference sequence). V lost 4 bases, J lost 5 bases, and 14 bases lay in between. The CDR3 covers 14 residues. CDR3 bases: TGTGCCAGCAGTTCCTTGGGAGGGGGATATGGCTACACCTTC. Its translation is CASSSLGGGYGYTF.

Note on this clonotype: An end of the junction differs from the germline gene, which may be a read error. The chain couples TRBV7-3 to TRBJ2-5, with 9 bases fitting TRBD1. CDR1 and CDR2 from the germline V gene are SGHTA and FQGTGA. The CDR3 is 15 residues long. The CDR3 spells CARSNSGTGLETQYF. CDR3 coding DNA: TGTGCCCGCAGCAACTCCGGGACAGGGTTAGAGACCCAGTACTTC.

This chain connects TRBV3-1 to TRBJ1-2; possible D gene TRBD1, 6 bases. The CDR3 runs 16 residues. CDR1 is LGHDT and CDR2 is YNNKEL in the germline V gene (reference sequence). Trimming removed 2 bases at V and 6 bases at J, with 19 bases between. CDR3 DNA sequence: TGTGCCAGCAGCCAAAGGAGGGTATCAGGGGCAAATGGCTACACCTTC. It yields the protein CASSQRRVSGANGYTF.

The genes are TRBV4-3 and TRBJ1-6; D is perhaps TRBD1 (5 bases). The CDR3 runs 15 residues. Trimming took off 1 base at V and 8 bases at J, with 12 bases between the two ends. The germline gives CDR1 LGHNA, CDR2 YSLEER. CDR3 in amino acids: CASSQAGLEYSPLHF. DNA of the CDR3: TGCGCCAGCAGCCAAGCGGGGCTCGAGTATTCACCCCTCCACTTT.

The rearrangement joins TRBV7-2 to TRBJ2-1, with D unclear. There are 15 residues in the CDR3. Trimming took off 5 bases at V and 1 base at J, with 12 bases between the two ends. The germline V gene has CDR1 SGHTA and CDR2 FQGNSA. In nucleotides, the CDR3 is TGTGCCAGCAGCCCCCAGACCTTTTCCTACAATGAGCAGTTCTTC. It yields the protein CASSPQTFSYNEQFF.

This clonotype was recorded only once. V gene TRBV20-1 combines with J gene TRBJ2-3; D is uncertain. Trimming pared 4 bases from V and 4 bases from J, leaving 15 bases between. The length of the CDR3 is 14 residues. CDR1 is DFQATT, CDR2 SNEGSKA, per germline (reference sequence). The CDR3 spells CSAKWGRTSDTQYF. The CDR3 coding sequence is TGCAGTGCTAAGTGGGGAAGAACTTCAGATACGCAGTATTTT.

This clonotype was counted between two and nine times. The chain links TRBV6-6 to TRBJ2-3, with D uncertain. V was cut by 0 bases and J by 6 bases, with 7 bases left in between. From germline, CDR1 is MNHNY and CDR2 SVGAGI (reference sequence). The CDR3 covers 13 residues. The CDR3 spells CASSYSLGDTQYF. As DNA, the CDR3 is TGTGCCAGCAGTTACTCACTTGGGGATACGCAGTATTTT.

The gene calls are TRBV9 and TRBJ1-2; no definite D call. CDR1 is SGDLS and CDR2 is YYNGEE in the germline V gene. The V end lost 0 bases, the J end lost 8 bases, and 11 bases lay between the germline ends. This CDR3 contains 13 residues. The CDR3 reads CASSVAGGNGYTF. In nucleotides, the CDR3 is TGTGCCAGCAGCGTAGCGGGAGGGAACGGCTACACCTTC. Supplemented by reference TRBV9 and TRBJ1-2, the full variable domain reads DSGVTQTPKHLITATGQRVTLRCSPRSGDLSVYWYQQSLDQGLQFLIQYYNGEERAKGNILERFSAQQFPDLHSELNLSSLELGDSALYFCASSVAGGNGYTFGSGTRLTVV.

The table lists this clonotype with a few counts. The chain recombines TRBV12-3 or TRBV12-4 with TRBJ2-3; possibly TRBD1 for D (5 bases). Trimming removed 7 bases at V and 1 base at J, with 12 bases between. The CDR3 contains 14 residues. The CDR3 coding sequence is TGTGCCAGCACCCCCCAAGGGGGCACAGATACGCAGTATTTT. As protein: CASTPQGGTDTQYF.

The table lists this clonotype with a few counts. V usage is TRBV7-3 and J usage is TRBJ2-7, with 10 bases matching TRBD2. Trimming at V came to 2 bases and at J to 0 bases, leaving 7 bases not matched to a gene. The germline V gene encodes CDR1 SGHTA and CDR2 FQGTGA. This CDR3 has 17 amino acids. The CDR3 region has the DNA TGTGCCAGCAGCTTAGATAGCGGGGGGCCTAGCTCCTACGAGCAGTACTTC. Its translation: CASSLDSGGPSSYEQYF.

This clonotype has only a few counts. The rearrangement uses TRBV20-1 and TRBJ2-4; D could derive from TRBD1 or TRBD2 (5 bases each). Looked up from germline, CDR1 is DFQATT and CDR2 is SNEGSKA (reference sequence). CDR3 length: 17 amino acids. The V and J ends lost 5 bases and 3 bases respectively, with 23 bases between them. The DNA for the CDR3 is TGCAGTGCTCATCAACGAACGGGGCAAGATCGCAAAAACATTCAGTACTTC. It yields the protein CSAHQRTGQDRKNIQYF.

This clonotype has just a few counts. V usage is TRBV9 and J usage is TRBJ2-7; possibly TRBD2 for D (6 bases). In germline, CDR1 is SGDLS, CDR2 YYNGEE. The V end lost 0 bases, the J end lost 4 bases, and 14 bases lay between the germline ends. This CDR3 region has 15 residues. The CDR3 region has the DNA TGTGCCAGCAGCGTAGGCCCGGGGGAGGAATACGAGCAGTACTTC. It is translated as CASSVGPGEEYEQYF.